What follows are 27 T cell receptor beta chains derived from one specimen sequenced in a study of cytomegalovirus exposure and HLA in healthy donors. This PCR relied on a set of 60 Vbeta primers and 13 Jbeta primers. Only in-frame clones appear in the TCRdb table, and some are missing; sequencing was by immunoSEQ multiplex PCR. This table lists approximately 100,000 clones. The source material was PBMCs. The origin of the receptors is a man over 45 in good health and CMV-seronegative.

CDR3 region: CASSLARTYNEQFF. CDR3 nucleotide sequence: TGTGCCAGCAGCTTAGCCAGAACCTACAATGAGCAGTTCTTC. The chain employs TRBV7-2 and TRBJ2-1; D unclear. From germline, CDR1 is SGHTA and CDR2 FQGNSA. The CDR3 contains 14 residues. The V end lost 0 bases, the J end lost 2 bases, and 5 bases lay between the germline ends.

The chain links TRBV25-1 to TRBJ2-1; D perhaps matches TRBD1 (6 bases). Germline V gene lookup returns CDR1 MGHDK and CDR2 SYGVNS. This CDR3 is 17 amino acids long. The germline V and J ends were trimmed by 1 base and 5 bases, with 18 bases remaining between them. CDR3 protein: CASSESPGRGQHNEQFF. DNA of the CDR3: TGTGCCAGCAGTGAATCTCCCGGCAGGGGACAACACAATGAGCAGTTCTTC.

V gene TRBV5-1 combines with J gene TRBJ1-1; D gene uncertain. Germline CDR1 and CDR2: SGHRS and YFSETQ. The V end was cut by 2 bases, the J end by 1 base, with 12 bases between. The CDR3 consists of 15 residues. The CDR3: CASSLFPGANTEAFF. DNA of the CDR3: TGCGCCAGCAGCTTATTTCCGGGTGCGAACACTGAAGCTTTCTTT.

The V and J genes are TRBV5-1 and TRBJ1-2, with TRBD1 as a possible D gene (6 bases). This CDR3 has 13 residues. In germline, CDR1 is SGHRS, CDR2 YFSETQ. Between the trimmed V and J ends, which lost 3 bases and 4 bases, there was a span of 10 bases. CDR3 residues: CASSSQGSYGYTF. CDR3 DNA: TGCGCCAGCAGCTCACAGGGATCCTATGGCTACACCTTC. Full variable domain (outside the CDR3, taken from reference TRBV5-1 and TRBJ1-2): KAGVTQTPRYLIKTRGQQVTLSCSPISGHRSVSWYQQTPGQGLQFLFEYFSETQRNKGNFPGRFSGRQFSNSRSEMNVSTLELGDSALYLCASSSQGSYGYTFGSGTRLTVV.

The chain couples TRBV7-9 to TRBJ1-1, with D perhaps TRBD1 (6 bases). Germline V gene sequence: CDR1 SEHNR, CDR2 FQNEAQ (reference sequence). CDR3 size: 14 residues. With 4 bases removed from V and 1 base from J, the gap between germline ends came to 10 bases. CDR3 bases: TGTGCCAGCAGCTCGGCACAGGGGAACACTGAAGCTTTCTTT. Amino acid sequence: CASSSAQGNTEAFF.

The chain carries TRBV5-4 and TRBJ2-7; the match to TRBD2 covers 8 bases. Unmatched junction bases numbered 10, after V lost 8 bases and J lost 6 bases. Germline V lookup: CDR1 SGHNT, CDR2 YYREEE (reference sequence). CDR3 length equals 13 residues. CDR3 DNA sequence: TGTGCCAGGCGGACTGCCCGGGGGGGCGAGCAGTACTTC. This translates into CARRTARGGEQYF.

The chain employs TRBV7-3 and TRBJ2-3; D call uncertain. Trimming stripped 5 bases from V and 3 bases from J, with 9 bases between. The CDR3 extends over 13 amino acids. Germline CDR1 is SGHTA and CDR2 is FQGTGA. DNA of the CDR3: TGTGCCAGCAGCATTCAGGAAACAGATACGCAGTATTTT. Translating gives CASSIQETDTQYF.

The chain couples TRBV4-3 to TRBJ2-1, with 7 bases identical to TRBD2. After removal of 0 bases from V and 5 bases from J, the junction contained 10 bases not matched to a gene. Germline V lookup: CDR1 LGHNA, CDR2 YSLEER. The CDR3 has 17 residues. The CDR3 sequence is CASSQEVGEGSDNEQFF. The CDR3 DNA follows: TGCGCCAGCAGCCAAGAAGTGGGGGAGGGGTCCGACAATGAGCAGTTCTTC.

The V gene is TRBV19, the J gene TRBJ2-1, with D possibly TRBD2 on 6 matching bases. Looked up from germline, CDR1 is LNHDA and CDR2 is SQIVND (reference sequence). This CDR3 spans 16 amino acids. V was trimmed by 1 base and J by 2 bases, leaving 12 bases between them. CDR3 DNA: TGTGCCAGTAGTATAGCCCAAGGACTACCCTACAATGAGCAGTTCTTC. Its protein is CASSIAQGLPYNEQFF.

The rearrangement uses TRBV4-3 and TRBJ2-3; 8 positions agree with TRBD1. Germline-derived CDR1 and CDR2 are LGHNA and YSLEER. There are 16 residues in the CDR3. The V segment lost 1 base and the J segment 4 bases; nucleotides outside the gene matches: 7. As DNA, the CDR3 is TGCGCCAGCAGCCAAGCGGTCGGACAGGGCGCAGATACGCAGTATTTT. The encoded protein is CASSQAVGQGADTQYF.

The rearrangement uses TRBV6-6 and TRBJ1-2, with D unclear. Trimming removed 0 bases at V and 9 bases at J, with 17 bases between. Germline V lookup: CDR1 MNHNY, CDR2 SVGAGI (reference sequence). The CDR3 has 15 amino acids. CDR3 nucleotide sequence: TGTGCCAGCAGTTACTCGAGCGGGTATGAGAGTAGCTACACCTTC. Translated: CASSYSSGYESSYTF.

The chain carries TRBV5-6 and TRBJ2-5, with 7 bases lining up with TRBD2. V was pared by 1 base and J by 5 bases, with 2 bases of the junction left unmatched. Per germline, CDR1 SGHDT and CDR2 YYEEEE. This CDR3 contains 13 residues. The chain's CDR3 is CASSLRTRETQYF. DNA of the CDR3: TGTGCCAGCAGCTTGCGGACTAGGGAGACCCAGTACTTC.

V is TRBV19 and J is TRBJ2-1; a weak D match, TRBD1 (5 bases). CDR1 and CDR2 from the germline V gene are LNHDA and SQIVND (reference sequence). The CDR3 is 15 residues long. V dropped 2 bases and J dropped 4 bases, with 12 bases sitting between them. The CDR3: CASSISAGSYNEQFF. Written as DNA, the CDR3 is TGTGCCAGTAGTATATCTGCAGGGTCATACAATGAGCAGTTCTTC. The full variable domain, rest sourced from reference TRBV19 and TRBJ2-1, is DGGITQSPKYLFRKEGQNVTLSCEQNLNHDAMYWYRQDPGQGLRLIYYSQIVNDFQKGDIAEGYSVSREKKESFPLTVTSAQKNPTAFYLCASSISAGSYNEQFFGPGTRLTVL.

This chain links TRBV19 with TRBJ2-1, with 10 bases matching TRBD2. The V and J ends lost 5 bases and 0 bases, in that order; junction bases with no gene match: 13. The CDR3 is made up of 19 amino acids. Germline assignment: CDR1 LNHDA and CDR2 SQIVND (reference sequence). In nucleotides, the CDR3 is TGTGCCAGTAGTTGGGGGACTAGCGCGTTCGGGAGCTCCTACAATGAGCAGTTCTTC. Protein sequence: CASSWGTSAFGSSYNEQFF.

CDR3 protein: CASRGQGRGSTEAFF. The CDR3 DNA sequence: TGTGCCAGCAGGGGACAGGGCCGGGGGAGCACTGAAGCTTTCTTT. The rearrangement joins TRBV2 to TRBJ1-1, with 9 bases identical to TRBD1. The V segment lost 6 bases and the J segment 4 bases; nucleotides outside the gene matches: 9. Germline V gene sequence: CDR1 SNHLY, CDR2 FYNNEI. This CDR3 has 15 amino acids.

V gene TRBV27 combines with J gene TRBJ1-5; 8 positions agree with TRBD1. The CDR3 is 14 residues long. Trimming took 4 bases from V and 2 from J; bases not matched to a gene: 1. The V gene's germline CDR1 is MNHEY and CDR2 SMNVEV (reference sequence). CDR3 DNA: TGTGCCAGCAGTTACAGGGGGGGCAATCAGCCCCAGCATTTT. This gives the protein CASSYRGGNQPQHF.

The gene calls are TRBV6-5 and TRBJ2-3; the match to TRBD1 covers 12 bases. Germline V gene data show CDR1 as MNHEY and CDR2 as SVGAGI. Trimming cost V 5 bases and J 5 bases; bases outside gene matches: 5. The CDR3 is 15 residues long. CDR3 DNA: TGTGCCAGCAGTCCCGGGACAGGGGGCAGAGATACGCAGTATTTT. It codes for CASSPGTGGRDTQYF.

The chain couples TRBV19 to TRBJ2-5; 10 nucleotides agree with TRBD1. The last part of the DNA fits TRBJ2-7 better; the J call may be wrong. Per germline, CDR1 LNHDA and CDR2 SQIVND (reference sequence). This CDR3 comprises 15 residues. CDR3 sequence (DNA): TGTGCCAGTAGTATAGGGGACAGGGGTCCCTACGAGCAGTACTTC. It yields the protein CASSIGDRGPYEQYF.

This chain links TRBV5-4 with TRBJ2-6; the D gene is possibly TRBD2 (5 bases). Germline V CDR1 and CDR2: SGHNT, YYREEE (reference sequence). Trimming stripped 0 bases from V and 4 bases from J, with 11 bases between. CDR3 size: 16 residues. The CDR3 here is CASSLAKAGGANVLTF. The DNA of the CDR3 is TGTGCCAGCAGCTTGGCTAAGGCGGGCGGGGCCAACGTCCTGACTTTC.

This rearrangement joins TRBV7-9 to TRBJ2-7; TRBD2 matches at 8 bases. Germline V gene sequence: CDR1 SEHNR, CDR2 FQNEAQ (reference sequence). The CDR3 spans 14 residues. V was pared by 5 bases and J by 4 bases, with 7 bases of the junction left unmatched. The CDR3 region has the DNA TGTGCCAGCAGCGGGACTAGAGGGGGGTACGAGCAGTACTTC. This codes for CASSGTRGGYEQYF.

The gene calls are TRBV19 and TRBJ1-1; D uncertain. The V end lost 2 bases, the J end lost 4 bases, and 8 bases lay between the germline ends. Germline V gene lookup returns CDR1 LNHDA and CDR2 SQIVND (reference sequence). The CDR3 totals 13 residues. The DNA of the CDR3 is TGTGCCAGTAGTATAATGGGGAGCACTGAAGCTTTCTTT. It specifies CASSIMGSTEAFF.

This CDR3 reads CASRFRGSGTGELFF. The CDR3 region has the DNA TGTGCCAGCAGGTTCCGGGGGTCGGGCACCGGGGAGCTGTTTTTT. This chain joins TRBV5-6 and TRBJ2-2; tentative D call: TRBD2 (6 bases). CDR3 length: 15 amino acids. Per germline, CDR1 SGHDT and CDR2 YYEEEE. Trimming stripped 5 bases from V and 4 bases from J, with 15 bases between.

CDR3 in amino acids: CASSQRVLASGNLDEQYF. The CDR3 DNA follows: TGCGCCAGCAGCCAAAGAGTACTCGCTAGCGGGAATTTAGACGAGCAGTACTTC. This rearrangement joins TRBV4-1 to TRBJ2-7, with 9 bases that match TRBD2. The V gene end was trimmed by 2 bases and the J gene end by 5 bases; junction bases not matched to a gene: 16. The germline V gene encodes CDR1 MGHRA and CDR2 YSYEKL. This CDR3 contains 18 residues.

This rearrangement joins TRBV9 to TRBJ2-5; D perhaps matches TRBD1 (6 bases). Germline CDR1 is SGDLS and CDR2 is YYNGEE. The CDR3 loop spans 14 amino acids. Trimming stripped 4 bases from V and 1 base from J, with 11 bases between. The CDR3 is CASSPGQSQETQYF. DNA of the CDR3: TGTGCCAGCAGCCCAGGACAGAGCCAAGAGACCCAGTACTTC.

The V call is TRBV25-1, the J call TRBJ2-1, with D perhaps TRBD2 (7 bases). V lost 4 bases, J lost 1 base, and 14 bases lay in between. Germline V CDR1 and CDR2: MGHDK, SYGVNS. The CDR3 sequence is 16 residues long. The DNA for the CDR3 is TGTGCCAGCAGTGGGTACGGGGGGCATTCCTACAATGAGCAGTTCTTC. Translated: CASSGYGGHSYNEQFF.

The chain carries TRBV6-6 and TRBJ2-3; TRBD2 aligns across 7 bases. V shed 7 bases, J shed 0 bases, and the junction held 7 bases outside the gene matches. Per germline, CDR1 MNHNY and CDR2 SVGAGI (reference sequence). The CDR3 covers 15 residues. The CDR3 DNA follows: TGTGCCAGCAACAAGGTCGGGGGGAGCACAGATACGCAGTATTTT. Amino acid sequence: CASNKVGGSTDTQYF.

The chain's CDR3 is CASSLAFSGENNSPLHF. As DNA, the CDR3 is TGTGCCAGCAGCTTAGCCTTCTCGGGAGAGAATAATTCACCCCTCCACTTT. The chain is built from TRBV7-2 and TRBJ1-6, with no clear D. CDR1 and CDR2 from the germline V gene are SGHTA and FQGNSA. Trimming removed 0 bases at V and 5 bases at J, with 14 bases between. The CDR3 loop spans 17 amino acids.